This paragraph reports one TCR beta chain. Clones were read by immunoSEQ multiplex PCR, and TCRdb kept only the in-frame ones, dropping some. The data hold roughly 60,000 clones, with 88% observed a single time. This CDR3 has 15 residues. Trimming took 1 base from V and 3 from J; bases not matched to a gene: 6. CDR1 and CDR2 (germline): SGHTA, FQGNSA. This specimen belongs to a study of PD-1 blockade in classical Hodgkin lymphoma. Relapse after autologous stem cell transplantation occurred in every patient, and brentuximab vedotin exposure varied. The material sequenced was peripheral blood mononuclear cells (PBMCs), taken before the second cycle of nivolumab. The receptor was isolated from a human donor with classical Hodgkin lymphoma. The chain combines TRBV7-2 with TRBJ2-7; 7 nucleotides match TRBD1. Here the CDR3 reads CASSLVGTEGYEQYF. The CDR3 DNA follows: TGTGCCAGCAGCTTAGTCGGGACAGAGGGCTACGAGCAGTACTTC.